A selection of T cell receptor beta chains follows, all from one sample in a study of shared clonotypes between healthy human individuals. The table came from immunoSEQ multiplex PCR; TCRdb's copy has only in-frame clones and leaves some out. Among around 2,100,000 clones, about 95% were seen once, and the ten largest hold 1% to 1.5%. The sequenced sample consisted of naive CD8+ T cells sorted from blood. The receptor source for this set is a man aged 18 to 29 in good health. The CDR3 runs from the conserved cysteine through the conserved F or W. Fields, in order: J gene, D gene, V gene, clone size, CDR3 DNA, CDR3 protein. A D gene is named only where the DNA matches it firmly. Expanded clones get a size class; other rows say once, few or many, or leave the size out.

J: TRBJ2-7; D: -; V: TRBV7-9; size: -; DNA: TGTGCCAGCAGCCATATGTCCAACTACGAGCAGTACTTC; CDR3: CASSHMSNYEQYF
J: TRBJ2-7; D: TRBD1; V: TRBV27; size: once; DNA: TGTGCCAGCAGTCCAGGGACAGGGGGCTCCTACGAGCAGTACTTC; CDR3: CASSPGTGGSYEQYF
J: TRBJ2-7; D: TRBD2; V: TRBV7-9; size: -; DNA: TGTGCCAGCAGCTCCGGGACTAGCAACGAGCAGTACTTC; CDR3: CASSSGTSNEQYF
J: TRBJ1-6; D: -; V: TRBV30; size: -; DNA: TGTGCCTGGGCCCTGGATCGGTCACCCCTCCACTTT; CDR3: CAWALDRSPLHF
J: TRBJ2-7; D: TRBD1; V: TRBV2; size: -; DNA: TGTGCCAGCAGTGGGGACAGGGCCGAGCAGTACTTC; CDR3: CASSGDRAEQYF
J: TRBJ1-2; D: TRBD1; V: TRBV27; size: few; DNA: TGTGCCAGCAGTTCTTCCCAGGGGGCGGGGAACTATGGCTACACCTTC; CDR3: CASSSSQGAGNYGYTF
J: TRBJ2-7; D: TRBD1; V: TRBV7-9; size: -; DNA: TGTGCCAGCAGCCCAGGGGGCCCGACAGGGGGACACGAGCAGTACTTC; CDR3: CASSPGGPTGGHEQYF
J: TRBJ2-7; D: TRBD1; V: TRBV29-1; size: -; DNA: TGCAGCGTTGATGCGGGGACAGGGATCTACGAGCAGTACTTC; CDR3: CSVDAGTGIYEQYF
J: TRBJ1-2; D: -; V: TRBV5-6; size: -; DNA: TGTGCCAGCAGCTTGGTACTCGGGGGCTACACCTTC; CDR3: CASSLVLGGYTF
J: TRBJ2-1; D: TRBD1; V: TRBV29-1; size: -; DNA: TGCAGCGCCCTCACAGGGGTCAATGAGCAGTTCTTC; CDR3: CSALTGVNEQFF
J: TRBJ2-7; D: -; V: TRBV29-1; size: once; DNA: TGCAGCGTTGAAGATTTAACGGAACCGAACTCCTACGAGCAGTACTTC; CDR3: CSVEDLTEPNSYEQYF
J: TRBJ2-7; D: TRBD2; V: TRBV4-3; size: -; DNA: TGCGCCAGCAGCCAAGATTTCAGCGGGAGGCCCTACGAGCAGTACTTC; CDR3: CASSQDFSGRPYEQYF
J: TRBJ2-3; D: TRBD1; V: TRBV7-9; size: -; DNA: TGTGCCAGCAGCTCGGACAGGCGTCCCCATACGCAGTATTTT; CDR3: CASSSDRRPHTQYF
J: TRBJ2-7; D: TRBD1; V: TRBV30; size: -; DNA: TGTGCCTGGGCATTGGGACAGGGCTACGAGCAGTACTTC; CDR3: CAWALGQGYEQYF
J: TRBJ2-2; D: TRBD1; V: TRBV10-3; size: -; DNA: TGTGCCAGTTCCGGGACAGGGAACACCGGGGAGCTGTTTTTT; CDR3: CASSGTGNTGELFF
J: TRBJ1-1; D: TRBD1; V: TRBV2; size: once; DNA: TGTGCCAGCAGGGTACAGACAGGGGGCGGTGGCACTGAAGCTTTCTTT; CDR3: CASRVQTGGGGTEAFF
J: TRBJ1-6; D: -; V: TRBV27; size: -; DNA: TGTGCCAGCAGTTTAGTAACATCGGGGAATTCACCCCTCCACTTT; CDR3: CASSLVTSGNSPLHF
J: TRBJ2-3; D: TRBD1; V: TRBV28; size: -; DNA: TGTGCCAGCAGTTTAGACAGGGCATCAGATACGCAGTATTTT; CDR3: CASSLDRASDTQYF
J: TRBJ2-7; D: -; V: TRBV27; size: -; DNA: TGTGCCAGCAGTGACAGTTCCTACGAGCAGTACTTC; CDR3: CASSDSSYEQYF
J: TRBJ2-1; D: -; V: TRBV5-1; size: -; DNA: TGCGCCAGCAGCTTGGTGGGTAGCAGCAATGAGCAGTTCTTC; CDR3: CASSLVGSSNEQFF
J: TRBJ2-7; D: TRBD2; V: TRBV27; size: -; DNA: TGTGCCAGCAGTTATTCTAGCGGGAGCTCCTACGAGCAGTACTTC; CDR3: CASSYSSGSSYEQYF
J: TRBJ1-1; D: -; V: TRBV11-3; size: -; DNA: TGTGCCAGCAGCTTAGTACGGACTGAAGCTTTCTTT; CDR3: CASSLVRTEAFF
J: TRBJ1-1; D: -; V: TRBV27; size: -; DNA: TGTGCCAGCAGTTTGTCTATGAGATCCACTGAAGCTTTCTTT; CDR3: CASSLSMRSTEAFF
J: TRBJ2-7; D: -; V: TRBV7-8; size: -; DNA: TGTGCCAGCAGCTTAGTGCCGGATTCCTACGAGCAGTACTTC; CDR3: CASSLVPDSYEQYF
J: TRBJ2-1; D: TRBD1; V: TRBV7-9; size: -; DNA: TGTGCCAGCAAAATCACGGGACAGGGGGAATACAATGAGCAGTTCTTC; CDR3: CASKITGQGEYNEQFF
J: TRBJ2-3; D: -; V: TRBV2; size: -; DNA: TGTGCCAGCAGTGATCGGAAACCTAGCACAGATACGCAGTATTTT; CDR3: CASSDRKPSTDTQYF
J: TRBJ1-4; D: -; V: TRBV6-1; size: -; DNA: TGTGCCAGCAGCCGAGTCGGGGGGACTAATGAAAAACTGTTTTTT; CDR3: CASSRVGGTNEKLFF
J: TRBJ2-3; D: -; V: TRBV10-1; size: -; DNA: TGCGCCAGCAGTGACCCCGGGACCGGCGAGGATACGCAGTATTTT; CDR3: CASSDPGTGEDTQYF
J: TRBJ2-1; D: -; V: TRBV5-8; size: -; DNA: TGTGCCAGCAGCTTGACGGGCAGACCCTTCTACAATGAGCAGTTCTTC; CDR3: CASSLTGRPFYNEQFF
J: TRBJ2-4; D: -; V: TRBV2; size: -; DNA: TGTGCCAGCAGTTACGACCGCATGCTAGCCAAAAACATTCAGTACTTC; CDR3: CASSYDRMLAKNIQYF
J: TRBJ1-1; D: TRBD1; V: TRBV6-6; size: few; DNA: TGTGCCAGCAGTTACGGCGGGGACAGGGATTTTGAAGCTTTCTTT; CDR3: CASSYGGDRDFEAFF
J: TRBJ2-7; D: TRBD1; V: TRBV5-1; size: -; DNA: TGCGCCAGCAGCTGGACAGGGGGCTACAACGAGCAGTACTTC; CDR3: CASSWTGGYNEQYF
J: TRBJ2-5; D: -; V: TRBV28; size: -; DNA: TGTGCCAGCAGTTCCAGCGAAAAAGAGACCCAGTACTTC; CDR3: CASSSSEKETQYF
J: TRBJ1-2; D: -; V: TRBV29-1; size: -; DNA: TGCAGCGTTGCCTCGGACAGTTACTATGGCTACACCTTC; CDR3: CSVASDSYYGYTF
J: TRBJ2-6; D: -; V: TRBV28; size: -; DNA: TGTGCCAGCAGGCGTCTCGTTTCCCCAGGGGCCAACGTCCTGACTTTC; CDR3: CASRRLVSPGANVLTF
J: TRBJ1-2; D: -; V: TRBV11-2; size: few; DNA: TGTGCCAGCAGCTCCCGTGAGTATGGCTACACCTTC; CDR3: CASSSREYGYTF
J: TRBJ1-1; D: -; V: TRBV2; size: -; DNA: TGTGCCAGCAGCGCTGGGCCAAGGGAAGCTTTCTTT; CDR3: CASSAGPREAFF
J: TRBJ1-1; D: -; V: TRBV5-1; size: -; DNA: TGCGCCAGCAGCTTGGGGCCGGAGGTAGAAGCTTTCTTT; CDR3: CASSLGPEVEAFF
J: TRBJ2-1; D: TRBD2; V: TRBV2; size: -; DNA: TGTGCCAGCAAGGGAACTAGCGTGGTAAGCAATGAGCAGTTCTTC; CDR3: CASKGTSVVSNEQFF
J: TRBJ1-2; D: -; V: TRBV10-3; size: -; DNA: TGTGCCATCAGTGACGGGGGCGATACTAACTATGGCTACACCTTC; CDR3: CAISDGGDTNYGYTF
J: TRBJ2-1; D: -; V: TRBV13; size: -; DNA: TGTGCCAGCACCCGGCCGGTAATGGGGGATGAGCAGTTCTTC; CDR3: CASTRPVMGDEQFF
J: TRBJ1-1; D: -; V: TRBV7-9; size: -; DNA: TGTGCCAGCAGCTTAGTTACAGGGAACACTGAAGCTTTCTTT; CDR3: CASSLVTGNTEAFF
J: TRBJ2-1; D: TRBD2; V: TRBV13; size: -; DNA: TGTGCCAGCAGCTACCGGTTTAGCGGGGAAACCTCCTACAATGAGCAGTTCTTC; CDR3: CASSYRFSGETSYNEQFF
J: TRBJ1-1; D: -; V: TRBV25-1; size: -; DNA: TGTGCCAGCAGTGACAGGGAGGACACTGAAGCTTTCTTT; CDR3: CASSDREDTEAFF
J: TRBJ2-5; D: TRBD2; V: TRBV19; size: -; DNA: TGTGCCAGTAGTATAGGAGTCGGGCTAGCGGGATTGCAAGAAGAGACCCAGTACTTC; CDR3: CASSIGVGLAGLQEETQYF
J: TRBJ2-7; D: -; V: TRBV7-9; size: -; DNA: TGTGCCAGCAGCTTCGACAGCCGGAACTACGAGCAGTACTTC; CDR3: CASSFDSRNYEQYF
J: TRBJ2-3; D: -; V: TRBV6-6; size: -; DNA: TGTGCCAGCAGCCCAGGCCCAGATACGCAGTATTTT; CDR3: CASSPGPDTQYF
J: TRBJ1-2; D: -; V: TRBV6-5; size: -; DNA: TGTGCCAGCGGGAGGGTGGATGGCTACACCTTC; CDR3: CASGRVDGYTF
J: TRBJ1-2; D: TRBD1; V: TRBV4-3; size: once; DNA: TGCGCCAGCAGCCAAGATGTAGAACAGGGGACTAACTATGGCTACACCTTC; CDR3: CASSQDVEQGTNYGYTF
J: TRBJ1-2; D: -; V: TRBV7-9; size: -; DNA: TGTGCCAGCAGCCCCAGGGAGGGTTATGGCTACACCTTC; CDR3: CASSPREGYGYTF
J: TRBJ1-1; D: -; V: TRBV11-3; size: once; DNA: TGTGCCAGCAGCTTACGGGCAGGGAAGATGAACACTGAAGCTTTCTTT; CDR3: CASSLRAGKMNTEAFF
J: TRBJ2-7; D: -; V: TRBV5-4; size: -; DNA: TGTGCCAGCAGCCTTCACGAGGGGTACGAGCAGTACTTC; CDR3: CASSLHEGYEQYF
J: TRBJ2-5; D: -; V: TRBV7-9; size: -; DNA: TGTGCCAGCAGCCCCGGATTGGTGACCCAGTACTTC; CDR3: CASSPGLVTQYF
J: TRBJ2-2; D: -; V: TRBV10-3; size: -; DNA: TGTGCCACCGCGGCGAACACCGGGGAGCTGTTTTTT; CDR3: CATAANTGELFF
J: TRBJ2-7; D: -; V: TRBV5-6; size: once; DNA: TGTGCCAGCAGCCGGGGTCCCTACGAGCAGTACTTC; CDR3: CASSRGPYEQYF